This TCR beta chain was identified during a study of CD4 T cell repertoires in COVID-19. The study's findings and limits: Two or all three memory subsets shared several highly expanded SARS-CoV-2-reactive clonotypes.

For this clone: The target antigen is unknown.

Sequenced by immunoSEQ multiplex PCR; TCRdb stores in-frame clones only, minus some. Of about 75,000 clones in the sample, approximately 83% were seen once. The sample consisted of CD4+ T cells from peripheral blood, taken after recovery from COVID-19. This TCR was sampled from a human donor who had COVID-19.

Written as DNA, the CDR3 is TGTGCCACCAGTGAGGAGGGGGCCCCCAATCAGCCCCAGCATTTT. It is translated as CATSEEGAPNQPQHF. The genes are TRBV24-1 and TRBJ1-5; 7 bases are a match to TRBD1. The germline V gene encodes CDR1 KGHDR and CDR2 SFDVKD. The CDR3 extends over 15 amino acids. V lost 4 bases, J lost 3 bases, and 5 bases stayed unmatched.